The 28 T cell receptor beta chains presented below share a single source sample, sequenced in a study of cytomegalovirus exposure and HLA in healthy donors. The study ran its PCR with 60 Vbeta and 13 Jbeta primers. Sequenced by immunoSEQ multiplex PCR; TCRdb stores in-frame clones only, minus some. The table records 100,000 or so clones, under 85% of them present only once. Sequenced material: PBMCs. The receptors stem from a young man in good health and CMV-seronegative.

This chain's CDR3 is CASSQEAGENEKLFF. The CDR3 nucleotides are TGTGCCAGCAGCCAAGAAGCAGGGGAAAATGAAAAACTGTTTTTT. The chain is built from TRBV4-2 and TRBJ1-4; the D gene is possibly TRBD1 (6 bases). The V gene lost 0 bases and the J gene lost 5 bases, with 10 bases spanning the gap. The CDR3 spans 15 residues. Germline CDR1 is LGHNA and CDR2 is YNFKEQ.

The CDR3 region is CASSSGQGGGNTIYF. As DNA, the CDR3 is TGTGCCAGCAGTTCGGGACAGGGAGGAGGAAACACCATATATTTT. The gene calls are TRBV28 and TRBJ1-3; 9 nucleotides line up with TRBD1. The CDR3 spans 15 residues. Trimming cost V 4 bases and J 4 bases; bases outside gene matches: 5. Per germline, CDR1 MDHEN and CDR2 SYDVKM.

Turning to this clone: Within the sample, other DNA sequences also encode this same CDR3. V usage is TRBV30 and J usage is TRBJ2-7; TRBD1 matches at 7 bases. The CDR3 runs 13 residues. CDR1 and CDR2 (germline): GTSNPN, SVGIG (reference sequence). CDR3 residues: CAGTLTGTYEQYF. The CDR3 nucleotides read TGTGCTGGGACCTTGACAGGGACCTACGAGCAGTACTTC.

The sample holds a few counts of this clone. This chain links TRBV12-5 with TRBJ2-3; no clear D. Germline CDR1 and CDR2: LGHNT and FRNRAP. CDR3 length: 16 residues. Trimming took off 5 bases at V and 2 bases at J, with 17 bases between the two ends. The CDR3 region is CASGAQFTENTDTQYF. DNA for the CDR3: TGTGCTAGTGGTGCCCAGTTTACAGAAAACACAGATACGCAGTATTTT.

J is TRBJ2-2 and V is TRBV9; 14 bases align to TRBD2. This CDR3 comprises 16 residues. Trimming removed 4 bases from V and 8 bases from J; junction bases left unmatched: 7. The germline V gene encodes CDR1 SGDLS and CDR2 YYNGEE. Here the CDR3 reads CASSSGTSGGTGELFF. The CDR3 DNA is TGTGCCAGCAGCTCCGGGACTAGCGGGGGTACGGGGGAGCTGTTTTTT.

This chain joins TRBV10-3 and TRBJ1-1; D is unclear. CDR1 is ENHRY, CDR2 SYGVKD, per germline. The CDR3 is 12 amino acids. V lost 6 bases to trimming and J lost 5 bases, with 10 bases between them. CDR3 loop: CAIRREGTEAFF. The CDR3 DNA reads TGTGCCATCAGGCGGGAGGGAACTGAAGCTTTCTTT.

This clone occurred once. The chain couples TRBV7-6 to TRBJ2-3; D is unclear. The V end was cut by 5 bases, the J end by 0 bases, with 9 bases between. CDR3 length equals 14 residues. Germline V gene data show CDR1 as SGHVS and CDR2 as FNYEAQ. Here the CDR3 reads CASSGPGSTDTQYF. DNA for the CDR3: TGTGCCAGCAGCGGGCCTGGGAGCACAGATACGCAGTATTTT.

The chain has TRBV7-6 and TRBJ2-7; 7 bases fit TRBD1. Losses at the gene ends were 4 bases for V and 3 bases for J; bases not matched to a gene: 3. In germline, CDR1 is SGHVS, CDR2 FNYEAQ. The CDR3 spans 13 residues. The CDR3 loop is CASSYGDSYEQYF. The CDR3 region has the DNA TGTGCCAGCAGCTATGGGGACAGCTACGAGCAGTACTTC.

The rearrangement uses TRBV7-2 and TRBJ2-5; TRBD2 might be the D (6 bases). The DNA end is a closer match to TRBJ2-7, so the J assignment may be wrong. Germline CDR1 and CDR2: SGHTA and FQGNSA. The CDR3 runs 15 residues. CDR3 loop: CASSPIAGSVYEQYF. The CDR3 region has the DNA TGTGCCAGCAGCCCGATCGCGGGGAGTGTCTACGAGCAGTACTTC.

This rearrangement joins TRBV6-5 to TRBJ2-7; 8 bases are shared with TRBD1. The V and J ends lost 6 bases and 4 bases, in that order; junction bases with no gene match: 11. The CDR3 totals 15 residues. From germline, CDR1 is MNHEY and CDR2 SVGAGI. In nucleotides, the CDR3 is TGTGCCAGCAGAAAACAGGGGGTAAGGTCTTACGAGCAGTACTTC. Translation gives CASRKQGVRSYEQYF.

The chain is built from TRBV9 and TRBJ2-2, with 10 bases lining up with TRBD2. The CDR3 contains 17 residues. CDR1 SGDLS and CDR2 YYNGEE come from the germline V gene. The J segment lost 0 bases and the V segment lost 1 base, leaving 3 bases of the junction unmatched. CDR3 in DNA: TGTGCCAGCAGCGTAATTAGCGGGGGGCCGAACACCGGGGAGCTGTTTTTT. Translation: CASSVISGGPNTGELFF.

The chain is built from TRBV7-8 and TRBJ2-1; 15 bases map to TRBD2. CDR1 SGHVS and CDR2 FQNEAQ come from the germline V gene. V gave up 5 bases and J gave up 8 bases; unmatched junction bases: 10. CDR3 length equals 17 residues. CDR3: CASSPLGGLAGGYEQFF. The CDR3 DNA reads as TGTGCCAGCAGCCCGTTAGGGGGACTAGCGGGAGGCTATGAGCAGTTCTTC. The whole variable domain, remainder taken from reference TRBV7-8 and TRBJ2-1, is GAGVSQSPRYKVAKRGQDVALRCDPISGHVSLFWYQQALGQGPEFLTYFQNEAQLDKSGLPSDRFFAERPEGSVSTLKIQRTQQEDSAVYLCASSPLGGLAGGYEQFFGPGTRLTVL.

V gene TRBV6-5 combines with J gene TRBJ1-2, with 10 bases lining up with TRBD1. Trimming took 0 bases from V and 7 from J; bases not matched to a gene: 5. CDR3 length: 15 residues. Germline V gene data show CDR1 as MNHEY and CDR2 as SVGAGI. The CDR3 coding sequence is TGTGCCAGCAGTTACTCGCCCGGGACAGGGGCTGGCTACACCTTC. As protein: CASSYSPGTGAGYTF.

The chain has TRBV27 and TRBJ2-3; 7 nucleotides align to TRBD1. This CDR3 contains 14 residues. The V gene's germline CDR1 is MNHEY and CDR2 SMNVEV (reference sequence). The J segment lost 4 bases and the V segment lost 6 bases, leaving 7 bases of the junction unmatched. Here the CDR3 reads CASSSGTVPDTQYF. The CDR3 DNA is TGTGCCAGCAGCTCCGGGACAGTCCCAGATACGCAGTATTTT.

In DNA form, the CDR3 reads TGTGCCTGGAGTGGATTGGGACCATCAGGGGGGGAGACCCAGTACTTC. Translated: CAWSGLGPSGGETQYF. The gene calls are TRBV30 and TRBJ2-5; D is perhaps TRBD1 (7 bases). The germline V gene has CDR1 GTSNPN and CDR2 SVGIG (reference sequence). This CDR3 contains 16 residues. The V gene lost 1 base and the J gene lost 5 bases, with 20 bases spanning the gap.

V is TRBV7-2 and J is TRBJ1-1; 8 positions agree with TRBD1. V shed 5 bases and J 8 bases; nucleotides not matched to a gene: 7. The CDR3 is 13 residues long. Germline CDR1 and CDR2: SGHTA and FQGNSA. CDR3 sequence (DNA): TGTGCCAGCAGCCGATATGGACAGGGAGAAGCTTTCTTT. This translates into CASSRYGQGEAFF.

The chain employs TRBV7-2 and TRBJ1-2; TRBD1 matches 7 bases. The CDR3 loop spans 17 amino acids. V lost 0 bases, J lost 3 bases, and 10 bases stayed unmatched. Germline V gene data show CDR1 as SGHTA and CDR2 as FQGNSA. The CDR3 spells CASSLAPSRQGDYGYTF. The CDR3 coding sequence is TGTGCCAGCAGCTTAGCCCCTTCTCGGCAGGGGGACTATGGCTACACCTTC.

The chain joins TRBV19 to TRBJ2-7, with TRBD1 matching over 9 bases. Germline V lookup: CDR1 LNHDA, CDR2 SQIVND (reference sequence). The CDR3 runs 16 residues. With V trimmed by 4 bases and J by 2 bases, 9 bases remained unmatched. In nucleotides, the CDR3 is TGTGCCAGTAGTACTCACCCCGGGACAGGGACCTACGAGCAGTACTTC. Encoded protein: CASSTHPGTGTYEQYF. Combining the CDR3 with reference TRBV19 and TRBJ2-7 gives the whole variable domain DGGITQSPKYLFRKEGQNVTLSCEQNLNHDAMYWYRQDPGQGLRLIYYSQIVNDFQKGDIAEGYSVSREKKESFPLTVTSAQKNPTAFYLCASSTHPGTGTYEQYFGPGTRLTVT.

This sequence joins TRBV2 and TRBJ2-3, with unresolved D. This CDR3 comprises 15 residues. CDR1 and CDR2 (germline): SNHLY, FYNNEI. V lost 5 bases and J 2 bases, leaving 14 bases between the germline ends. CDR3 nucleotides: TGTGCCAGCAGTCTTTATGAGTTTCCCACAGATACGCAGTATTTT. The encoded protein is CASSLYEFPTDTQYF. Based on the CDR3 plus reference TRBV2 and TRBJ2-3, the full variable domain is EPEVTQTPSHQVTQMGQEVILRCVPISNHLYFYWYRQILGQKVEFLVSFYNNEISEKSEIFDDQFSVERPDGSNFTLKIRSTKLEDSAMYFCASSLYEFPTDTQYFGPGTRLTVL.

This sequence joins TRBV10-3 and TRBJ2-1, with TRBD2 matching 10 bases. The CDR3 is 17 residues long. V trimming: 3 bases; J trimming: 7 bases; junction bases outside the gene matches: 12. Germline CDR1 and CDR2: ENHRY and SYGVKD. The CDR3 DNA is TGTGCCATCAGTGAAGATAGTAGCGGGGGGCCGCGGAATGAGCAGTTCTTC. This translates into CAISEDSSGGPRNEQFF.

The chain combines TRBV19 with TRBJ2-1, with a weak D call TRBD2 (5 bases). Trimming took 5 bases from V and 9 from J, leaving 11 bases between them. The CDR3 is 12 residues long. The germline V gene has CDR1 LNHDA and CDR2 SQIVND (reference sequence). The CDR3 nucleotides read TGTGCCAGTAGTTCCCTAGCTCTTGAGCAGTTCTTC. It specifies CASSSLALEQFF.

CDR3 protein: CASSPSGLGPPQHF. Written as DNA, the CDR3 is TGTGCCAGCAGCCCTTCAGGGTTAGGTCCACCCCAGCATTTT. The J gene is TRBJ1-5, the V gene TRBV9; TRBD1 might be the D (5 bases). V was shortened by 4 bases and J by 10 bases, with 18 bases between the two germline ends. The CDR3 covers 14 residues. Germline CDR1 is SGDLS and CDR2 is YYNGEE.

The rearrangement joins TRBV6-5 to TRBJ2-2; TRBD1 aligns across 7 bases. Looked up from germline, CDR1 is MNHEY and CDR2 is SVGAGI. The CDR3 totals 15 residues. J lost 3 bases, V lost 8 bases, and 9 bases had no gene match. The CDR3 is CASRLAGGYTGELFF. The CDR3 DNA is TGTGCCAGCCGCCTGGCAGGGGGTTACACCGGGGAGCTGTTTTTT.

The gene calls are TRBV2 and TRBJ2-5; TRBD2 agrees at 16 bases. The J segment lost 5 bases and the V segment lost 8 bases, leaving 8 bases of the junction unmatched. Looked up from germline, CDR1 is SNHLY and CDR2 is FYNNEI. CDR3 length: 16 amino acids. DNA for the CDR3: TGTGCCAGCGGGGGGACTAGCGGGAGGGCCGTGGAGACCCAGTACTTC. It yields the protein CASGGTSGRAVETQYF.

In DNA form, the CDR3 reads TGTGCCAGCAGCGCTGGGAGGGCTCTTCAGCCCCAGCATTTT. Translating it yields CASSAGRALQPQHF. The rearrangement uses TRBV7-2 and TRBJ1-5, with D uncertain. The CDR3 extends over 14 amino acids. The germline V and J ends were trimmed by 5 bases and 6 bases, with 14 bases remaining between them. From germline, CDR1 is SGHTA and CDR2 FQGNSA.

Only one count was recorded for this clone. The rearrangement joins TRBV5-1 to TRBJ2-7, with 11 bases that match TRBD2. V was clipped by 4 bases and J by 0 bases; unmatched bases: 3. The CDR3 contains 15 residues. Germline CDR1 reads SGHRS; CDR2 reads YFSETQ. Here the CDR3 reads CASSKTSGDSYEQYF. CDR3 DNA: TGCGCCAGCAGCAAGACTAGCGGGGACTCCTACGAGCAGTACTTC.

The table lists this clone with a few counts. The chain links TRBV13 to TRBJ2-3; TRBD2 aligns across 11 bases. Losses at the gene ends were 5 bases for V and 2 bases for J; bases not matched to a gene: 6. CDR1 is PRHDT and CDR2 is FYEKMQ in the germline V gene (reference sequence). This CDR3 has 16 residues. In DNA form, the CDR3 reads TGTGCCAGCAGCCCGGTAGCGGGAGGGGACACAGATACGCAGTATTTT. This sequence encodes CASSPVAGGDTDTQYF.

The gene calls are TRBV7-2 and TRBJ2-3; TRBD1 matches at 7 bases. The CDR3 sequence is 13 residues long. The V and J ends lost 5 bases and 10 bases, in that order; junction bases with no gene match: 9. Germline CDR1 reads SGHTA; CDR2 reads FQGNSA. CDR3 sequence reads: CASSRNDRDAQYF. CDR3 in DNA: TGTGCCAGCAGCCGAAACGACAGGGATGCGCAGTATTTT.